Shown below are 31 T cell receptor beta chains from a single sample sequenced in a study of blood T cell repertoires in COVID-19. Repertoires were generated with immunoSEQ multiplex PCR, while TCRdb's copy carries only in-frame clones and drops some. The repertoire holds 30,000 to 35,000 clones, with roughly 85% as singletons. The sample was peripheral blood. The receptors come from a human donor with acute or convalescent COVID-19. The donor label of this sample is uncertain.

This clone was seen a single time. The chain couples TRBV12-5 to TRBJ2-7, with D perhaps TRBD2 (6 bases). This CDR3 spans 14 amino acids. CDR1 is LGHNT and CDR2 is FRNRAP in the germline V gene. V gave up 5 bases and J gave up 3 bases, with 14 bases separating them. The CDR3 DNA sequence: TGTGCTAGTGGTACCCGGGACTGGATCTACGAGCAGTACTTC. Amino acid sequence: CASGTRDWIYEQYF.

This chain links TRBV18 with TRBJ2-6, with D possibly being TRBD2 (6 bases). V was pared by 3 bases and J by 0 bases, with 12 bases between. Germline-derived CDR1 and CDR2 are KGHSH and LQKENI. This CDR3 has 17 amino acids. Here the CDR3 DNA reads TGTGCCAGCTCACCTATAGCGGTTTACTCTGGGGCCAACGTCCTGACTTTC. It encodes CASSPIAVYSGANVLTF. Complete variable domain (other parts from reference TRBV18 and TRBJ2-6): NAGVMQNPRHLVRRRGQEARLRCSPMKGHSHVYWYRQLPEEGLKFMVYLQKENIIDESGMPKERFSAEFPKEGPSILRIQQVVRGDSAAYFCASSPIAVYSGANVLTFGAGSRLTVL.

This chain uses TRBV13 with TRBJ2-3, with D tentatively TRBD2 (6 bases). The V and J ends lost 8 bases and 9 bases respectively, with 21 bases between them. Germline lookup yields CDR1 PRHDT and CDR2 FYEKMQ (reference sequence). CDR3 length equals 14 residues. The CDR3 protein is CASGGQGRTLTQYF. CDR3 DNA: TGTGCCAGCGGAGGGCAGGGTCGCACCCTAACGCAGTATTTT.

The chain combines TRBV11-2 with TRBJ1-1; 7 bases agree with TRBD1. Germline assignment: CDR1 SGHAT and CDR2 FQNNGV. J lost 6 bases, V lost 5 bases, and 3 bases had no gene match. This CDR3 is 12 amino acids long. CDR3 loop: CASSPDRAEAFF. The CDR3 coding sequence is TGTGCCAGCAGCCCCGACAGGGCTGAAGCTTTCTTT.

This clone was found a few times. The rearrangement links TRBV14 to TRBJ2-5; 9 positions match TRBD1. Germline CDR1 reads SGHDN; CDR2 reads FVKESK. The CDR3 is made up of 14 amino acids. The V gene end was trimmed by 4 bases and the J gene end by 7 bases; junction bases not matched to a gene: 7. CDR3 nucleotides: TGTGCCAGCAGCCCCGGACAGGGGTGGGGGACCCAGTACTTC. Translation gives CASSPGQGWGTQYF.

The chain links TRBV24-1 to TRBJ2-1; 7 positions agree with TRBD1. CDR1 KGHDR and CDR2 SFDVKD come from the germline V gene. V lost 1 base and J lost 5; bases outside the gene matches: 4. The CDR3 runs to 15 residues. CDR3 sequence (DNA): TGTGCCACCAGTGATTTTGAACAGGGGCACAATGAGCAGTTCTTC. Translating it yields CATSDFEQGHNEQFF.

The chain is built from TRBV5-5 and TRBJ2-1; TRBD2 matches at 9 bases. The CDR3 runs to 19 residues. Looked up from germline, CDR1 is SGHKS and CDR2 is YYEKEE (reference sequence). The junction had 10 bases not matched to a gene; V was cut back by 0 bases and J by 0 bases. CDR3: CASSLGQKIAGVSYNEQFF. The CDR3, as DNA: TGTGCCAGCAGCTTGGGACAGAAGATAGCGGGGGTCTCCTACAATGAGCAGTTCTTC.

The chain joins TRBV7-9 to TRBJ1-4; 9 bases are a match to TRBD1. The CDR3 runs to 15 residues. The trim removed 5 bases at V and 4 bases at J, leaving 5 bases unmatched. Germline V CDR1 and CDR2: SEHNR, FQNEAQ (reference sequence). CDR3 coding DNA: TGTGCCAGCAGCCCACGACAGGGGGTTAATGAAAAACTGTTTTTT. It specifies CASSPRQGVNEKLFF.

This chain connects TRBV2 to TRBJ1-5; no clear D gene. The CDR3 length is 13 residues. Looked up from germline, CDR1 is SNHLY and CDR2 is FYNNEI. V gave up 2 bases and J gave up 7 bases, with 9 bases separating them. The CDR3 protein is CASSESTDQPQHF. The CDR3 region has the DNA TGTGCCAGCAGTGAAAGTACAGACCAGCCCCAGCATTTT.

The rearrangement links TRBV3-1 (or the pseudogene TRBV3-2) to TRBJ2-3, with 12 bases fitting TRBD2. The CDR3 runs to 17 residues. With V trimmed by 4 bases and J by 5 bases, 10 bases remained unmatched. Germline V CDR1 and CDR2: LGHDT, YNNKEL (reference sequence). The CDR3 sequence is CASSLRSSGGARDTQYF. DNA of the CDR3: TGTGCCAGCAGCCTTCGATCTAGCGGGGGGGCCCGAGATACGCAGTATTTT.

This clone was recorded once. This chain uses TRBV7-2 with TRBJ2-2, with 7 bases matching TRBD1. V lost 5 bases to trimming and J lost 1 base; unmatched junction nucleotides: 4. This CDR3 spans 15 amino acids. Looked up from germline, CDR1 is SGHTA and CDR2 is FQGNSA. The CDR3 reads CASSHRDRNTGELFF. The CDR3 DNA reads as TGTGCCAGCAGCCACCGGGACAGGAACACCGGGGAGCTGTTTTTT.

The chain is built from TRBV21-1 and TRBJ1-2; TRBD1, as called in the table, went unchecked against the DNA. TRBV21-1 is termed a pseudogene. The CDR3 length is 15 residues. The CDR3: CASSNRRTGNYGYTF. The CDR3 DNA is TGTGCCAGCAGCAACCGGAGGACAGGGAACTATGGCTACACCTTC.

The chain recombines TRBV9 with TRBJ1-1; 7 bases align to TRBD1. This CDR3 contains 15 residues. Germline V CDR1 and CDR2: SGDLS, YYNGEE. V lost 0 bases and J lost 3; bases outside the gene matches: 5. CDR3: CASSVGGGADTEAFF. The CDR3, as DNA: TGTGCCAGCAGCGTAGGAGGGGGCGCTGACACTGAAGCTTTCTTT.

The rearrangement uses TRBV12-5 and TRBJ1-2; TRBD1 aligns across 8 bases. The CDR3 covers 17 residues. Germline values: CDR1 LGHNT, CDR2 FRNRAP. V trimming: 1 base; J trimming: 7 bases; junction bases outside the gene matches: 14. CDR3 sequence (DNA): TGTGCTAGTGGTTTGGAAAGAACCGGGACAGGAAACCGTGGCTACACCTTC. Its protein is CASGLERTGTGNRGYTF.

The CDR3 region has the DNA TGTGCCTGGAGCCCGCCGGGACAGGGCTCCTACAATGAGCAGTTCTTC. This codes for CAWSPPGQGSYNEQFF. V is TRBV30 and J is TRBJ2-1; 9 bases map to TRBD1. This CDR3 contains 16 residues. V trimming: 3 bases; J trimming: 0 bases; junction bases outside the gene matches: 6. CDR1 and CDR2 (germline): GTSNPN, SVGIG (reference sequence).

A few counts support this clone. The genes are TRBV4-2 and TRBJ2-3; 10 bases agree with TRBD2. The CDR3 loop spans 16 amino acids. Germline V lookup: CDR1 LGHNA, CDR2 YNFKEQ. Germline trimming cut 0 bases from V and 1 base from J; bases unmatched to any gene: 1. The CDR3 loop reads CASSQDGTSGTDTQYF. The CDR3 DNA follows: TGTGCCAGCAGCCAAGATGGGACTAGCGGCACAGATACGCAGTATTTT.

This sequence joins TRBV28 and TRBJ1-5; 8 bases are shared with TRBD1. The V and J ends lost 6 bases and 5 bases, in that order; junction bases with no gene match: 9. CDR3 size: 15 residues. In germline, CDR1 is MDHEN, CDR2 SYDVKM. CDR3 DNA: TGTGCCAGCAGCTCCGGGACAGGTTATGATCAGCCCCAGCATTTT. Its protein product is CASSSGTGYDQPQHF.

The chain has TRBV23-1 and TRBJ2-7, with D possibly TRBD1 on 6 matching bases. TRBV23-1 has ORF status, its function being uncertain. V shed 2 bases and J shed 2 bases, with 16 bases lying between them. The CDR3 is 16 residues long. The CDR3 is CASSQIWTDHPYEQYF. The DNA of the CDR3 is TGCGCCAGCAGTCAAATCTGGACAGACCACCCCTACGAGCAGTACTTC.

The CDR3 sequence is CASSPSGTGTDTQYF. CDR3 coding DNA: TGTGCCAGCAGCCCAAGTGGAACAGGGACCGATACGCAGTATTTT. The chain employs TRBV7-3 and TRBJ2-3; D possibly corresponds to TRBD1 (6 bases). Looked up from germline, CDR1 is SGHTA and CDR2 is FQGTGA. The CDR3 totals 15 residues. With 5 bases removed from V and 6 bases from J, the gap between germline ends came to 18 bases.

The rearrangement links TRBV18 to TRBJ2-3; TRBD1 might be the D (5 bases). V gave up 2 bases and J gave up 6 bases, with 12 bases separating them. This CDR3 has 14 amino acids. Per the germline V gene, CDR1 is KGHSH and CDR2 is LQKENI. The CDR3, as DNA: TGTGCCAGCTCACCAAGCAGGGCTCGGGATACGCAGTATTTT. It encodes CASSPSRARDTQYF.

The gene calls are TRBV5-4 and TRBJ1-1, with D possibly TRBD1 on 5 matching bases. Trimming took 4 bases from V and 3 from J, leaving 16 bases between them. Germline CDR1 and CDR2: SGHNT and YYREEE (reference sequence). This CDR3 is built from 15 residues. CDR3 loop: CASSTPVQGDTEAFF. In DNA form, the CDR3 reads TGTGCCAGCAGCACCCCGGTGCAGGGCGACACTGAAGCTTTCTTT.

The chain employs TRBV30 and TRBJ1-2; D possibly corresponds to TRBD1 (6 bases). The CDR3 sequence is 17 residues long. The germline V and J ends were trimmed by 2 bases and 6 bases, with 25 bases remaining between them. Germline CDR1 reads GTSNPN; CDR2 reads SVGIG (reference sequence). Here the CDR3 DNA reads TGTGCCTGGAGTCCCCTCCCAGGCGGGGGCGAGGGGAATGGCTACACCTTC. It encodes CAWSPLPGGGEGNGYTF.

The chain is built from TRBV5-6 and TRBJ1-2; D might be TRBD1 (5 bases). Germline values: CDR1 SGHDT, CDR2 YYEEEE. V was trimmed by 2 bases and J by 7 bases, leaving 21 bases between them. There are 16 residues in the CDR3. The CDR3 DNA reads TGTGCCAGCAGCTTTACAGGAGGGACGATGGACCTTGGCTACACCTTC. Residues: CASSFTGGTMDLGYTF.

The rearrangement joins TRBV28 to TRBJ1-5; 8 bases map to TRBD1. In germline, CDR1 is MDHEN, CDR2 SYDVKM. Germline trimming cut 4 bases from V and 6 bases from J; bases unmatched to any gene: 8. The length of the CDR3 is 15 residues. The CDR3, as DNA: TGTGCCAGCAGTTCCGCCGGGACAGGTGCTCAGCCCCAGCATTTT. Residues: CASSSAGTGAQPQHF. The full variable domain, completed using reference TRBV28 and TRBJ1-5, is DVKVTQSSRYLVKRTGEKVFLECVQDMDHENMFWYRQDPGLGLRLIYFSYDVKMKEKGDIPEGYSVSREKKERFSLILESASTNQTSMYLCASSSAGTGAQPQHFGDGTRLSIL.

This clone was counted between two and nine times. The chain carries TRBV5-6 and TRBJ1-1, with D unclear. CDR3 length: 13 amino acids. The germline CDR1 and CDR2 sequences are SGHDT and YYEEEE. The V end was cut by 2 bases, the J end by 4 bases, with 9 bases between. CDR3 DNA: TGTGCCAGCAGCTTCGGGGTGGGCACTGAAGCTTTCTTT. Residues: CASSFGVGTEAFF. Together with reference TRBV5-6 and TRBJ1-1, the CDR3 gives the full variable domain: DAGVTQSPTHLIKTRGQQVTLRCSPKSGHDTVSWYQQALGQGPQFIFQYYEEEERQRGNFPDRFSGHQFPNYSSELNVNALLLGDSALYLCASSFGVGTEAFFGQGTRLTVV.

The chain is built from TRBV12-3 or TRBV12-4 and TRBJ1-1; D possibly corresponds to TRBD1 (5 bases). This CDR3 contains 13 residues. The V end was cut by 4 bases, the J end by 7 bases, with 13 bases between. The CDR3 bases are TGTGCCAGCAGTTACACAATACAGGATGAAGCTTTCTTT. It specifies CASSYTIQDEAFF.

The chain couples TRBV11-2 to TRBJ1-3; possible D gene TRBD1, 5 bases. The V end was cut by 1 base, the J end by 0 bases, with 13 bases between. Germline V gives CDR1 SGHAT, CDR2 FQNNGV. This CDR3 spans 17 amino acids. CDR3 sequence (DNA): TGTGCCAGCAGCTTAGTCCACAGGAGAAGCTCTGGAAACACCATATATTTT. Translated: CASSLVHRRSSGNTIYF.

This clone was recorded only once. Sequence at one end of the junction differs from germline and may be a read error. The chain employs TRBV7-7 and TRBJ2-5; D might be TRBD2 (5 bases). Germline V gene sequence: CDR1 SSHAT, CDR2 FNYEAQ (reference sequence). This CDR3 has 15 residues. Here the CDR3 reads CASSYSTGNQETQYF. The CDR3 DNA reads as TGTGCTAGCAGCTACAGTACGGGGAACCAAGAGACCCAGTACTTC.

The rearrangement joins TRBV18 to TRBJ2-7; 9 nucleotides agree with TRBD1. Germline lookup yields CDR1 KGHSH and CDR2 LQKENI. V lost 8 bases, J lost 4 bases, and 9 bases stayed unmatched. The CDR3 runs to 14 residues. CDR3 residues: CASRSGQGPYEQYF. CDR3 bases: TGTGCCAGCCGATCGGGACAGGGCCCATACGAGCAGTACTTC. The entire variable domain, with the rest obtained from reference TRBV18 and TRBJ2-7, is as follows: NAGVMQNPRHLVRRRGQEARLRCSPMKGHSHVYWYRQLPEEGLKFMVYLQKENIIDESGMPKERFSAEFPKEGPSILRIQQVVRGDSAAYFCASRSGQGPYEQYFGPGTRLTVT.

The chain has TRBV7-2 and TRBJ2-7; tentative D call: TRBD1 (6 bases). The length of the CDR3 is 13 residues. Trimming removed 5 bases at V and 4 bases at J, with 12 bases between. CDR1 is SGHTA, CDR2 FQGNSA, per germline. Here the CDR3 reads CASSPYQGYEQYF. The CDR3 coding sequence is TGTGCCAGCAGCCCCTATCAGGGGTACGAGCAGTACTTC.

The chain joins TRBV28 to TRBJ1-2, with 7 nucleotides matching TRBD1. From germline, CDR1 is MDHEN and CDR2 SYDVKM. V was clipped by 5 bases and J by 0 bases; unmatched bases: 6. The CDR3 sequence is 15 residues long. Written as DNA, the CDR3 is TGTGCCAGCAGTATTGGGGGACAGACTAACTATGGCTACACCTTC. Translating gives CASSIGGQTNYGYTF.